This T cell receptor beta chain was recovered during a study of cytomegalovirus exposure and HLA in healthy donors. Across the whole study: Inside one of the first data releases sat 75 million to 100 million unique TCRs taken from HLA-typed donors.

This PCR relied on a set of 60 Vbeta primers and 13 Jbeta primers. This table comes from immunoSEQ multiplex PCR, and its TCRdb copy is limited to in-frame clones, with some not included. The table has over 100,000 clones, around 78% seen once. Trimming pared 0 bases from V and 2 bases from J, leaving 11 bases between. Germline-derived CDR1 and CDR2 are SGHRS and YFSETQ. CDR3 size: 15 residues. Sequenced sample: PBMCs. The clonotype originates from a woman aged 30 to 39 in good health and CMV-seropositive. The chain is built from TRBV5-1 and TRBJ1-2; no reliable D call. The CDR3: CASSLVMGVNYGYTF. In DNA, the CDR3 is TGCGCCAGCAGCTTGGTTATGGGAGTGAACTATGGCTACACCTTC.